The subject of this entry is one T cell receptor beta chain. The count of this clonotype is one. No antigen is known for it. Per-base quality was not reported, and no clone a single base away is much larger than it. One read alone is a weak basis. Per the germline V gene (reference sequence), DFQATT is the CDR1 and SNEGSKA is the CDR2. From cysteine to phenylalanine, the CDR3 is 13 amino acids long. CDR3 DNA only is kept here, 39 bases in frame from base 1. This sample was taken from a study of yellow fever vaccine responses in identical twins (dated by TCRdb to the late 2010s). Context from the whole study: The study precisely tracked vaccine-responding T cell clones in identical twins.

Receptor libraries were prepared by RT-PCR. The data were produced on an Illumina HiSeq 2500. TCRdb reprocessing: public reads trimmed at Q25 with fastp, clones called with MiXCR, in-frame beta chains kept. CDR3 protein sequences are deduplicated, and each keeps its most common genes and DNA. Within this sample are over 10,000 distinct CDR3 sequences, with almost 85% of them counted one time only. The top ten clones comprise 1.7% of the sample. What the study reported, not specific to this receptor: The T cell response to vaccination in identical twins was reported by the authors to appear partly convergent and partly personalized.

The chain is made from TRBV20-1 and TRBJ2-3, with the D gene not clear enough to name. The material sequenced was T cells from blood (PBMCs), unsorted or a sorted subset (not recorded which), taken before or after yellow fever vaccination (not recorded which). The source is a woman between 18 and 30 years old who received the yellow fever vaccine. Donor details come from another sample of the same person, matched by shared clones. This receptor has the CDR3 CSYATAFTDTQYF. The nucleotide sequence is TGCAGCTACGCGACTGCCTTCACAGATACGCAGTATTTT.